The clone carrying this TCR beta chain showed up many times. The sample originates from a study of regulatory T cells in long-lasting Graves disease. Trimming took off 0 bases at V and 4 bases at J, with 18 bases between the two ends. Germline-derived CDR1 and CDR2 are GTSNPN and SVGIG (reference sequence). This CDR3 region has 16 residues. To make TCR beta libraries, researchers used iRepertoire HTBI primers and Arm-PCR of CDR3 regions. TCRdb processed the multiplex PCR reads anew with MiXCR; each CDR3 protein has one entry. The sample has 550,000 to 650,000 distinct CDR3 sequences; more than 15% are singletons. The time point is: newly diagnosed GD, antithyroid drugs for less than 3 months. Extracted RNA from PBMCs served as the source of the TCR library. A further study also used this sample, focusing on T cells in Graves' hyperthyroidism and ophthalmopathy.

Sequenced here: peripheral blood mononuclear cells (PBMCs), sampled at new diagnosis, from a patient treated with antithyroid drugs. This receptor was obtained from a man between 18 and 29 years old with Graves disease. The chain combines TRBV30 with TRBJ1-2, with D perhaps TRBD1 (5 bases). CDR3 bases: TGTGCCTGGAGTGTAAAGACAGCCCCGGGGTTCTATGGCTACACCTTC. It yields the protein CAWSVKTAPGFYGYTF.